Listed below are T cell receptor beta chains from one sample, sequenced in a study of OX40 agonist ivuxolimab in advanced cancers. Clones were sequenced by immunoSEQ multiplex PCR, and TCRdb holds only the in-frame ones, with some missing. The sample holds more than 55,000 clones, over 75% seen once. Sample: CD4+ or CD8+ T cells sorted from blood, taken in a trial of the OX40 agonist ivuxolimab. Receptors originate from an adult with an advanced solid tumor such as melanoma, head and neck, liver or kidney cancer. CDR3s include the opening cysteine and the closing phenylalanine or tryptophan. Fields, in order: V gene, D gene, clone size, J gene, CDR3 protein, CDR3 DNA. A D gene is named only where the DNA matches it firmly. Size tells how often a clone was seen (once, few, many) or the class of an expanded clone, and some rows leave it out.

V: TRBV23-1
D: -
size: few
J: TRBJ1-1
CDR3: CASSQSTELNTEAFF
DNA: TGCGCCAGCAGTCAATCGACAGAGCTGAACACTGAAGCTTTCTTT

V: TRBV5-4
D: TRBD1
size: -
J: TRBJ2-2
CDR3: CASSFGTANTGELFF
DNA: TGTGCCAGCAGCTTTGGGACAGCGAACACCGGGGAGCTGTTTTTT

V: TRBV4-1
D: -
size: -
J: TRBJ1-4
CDR3: CASSQGIEKLFF
DNA: TGCGCCAGCAGCCAAGGGATCGAAAAACTGTTTTTT

V: TRBV19
D: TRBD1
size: -
J: TRBJ2-1
CDR3: CASKIGQGSYNEQFF
DNA: TGTGCCAGTAAAATAGGACAGGGGTCCTACAATGAGCAGTTCTTC

V: TRBV4-2
D: -
size: -
J: TRBJ2-1
CDR3: CASSQTYRAGVINEQFF
DNA: TGTGCCAGCAGCCAAACATATAGGGCAGGGGTAATCAATGAGCAGTTCTTC

V: TRBV5-4
D: TRBD1
size: -
J: TRBJ2-7
CDR3: CASSNRGLTYEQYF
DNA: TGTGCCAGCTCTAACAGGGGGCTTACTTACGAGCAGTACTTC

V: TRBV5-6
D: -
size: -
J: TRBJ2-1
CDR3: CASSPGGIGMRHEQFF
DNA: TGTGCCAGCAGCCCAGGGGGGATCGGGATGAGACATGAGCAGTTCTTC

V: TRBV2
D: -
size: -
J: TRBJ2-2
CDR3: CASIEPPGELFF
DNA: TGTGCCAGCATAGAGCCCCCCGGGGAGCTGTTTTTT

V: TRBV7-2
D: -
size: -
J: TRBJ2-5
CDR3: CASSFRQEGETQYF
DNA: TGTGCCAGCAGCTTTAGACAGGAGGGGGAGACCCAGTACTTC

V: TRBV13
D: -
size: -
J: TRBJ1-2
CDR3: CASSLEGSSRDYGYTF
DNA: TGTGCCAGCAGCTTAGAGGGCTCCTCGCGGGACTATGGCTACACCTTC

V: TRBV28
D: -
size: -
J: TRBJ1-2
CDR3: CASSETVSLGYTF
DNA: TGTGCCAGCAGTGAGACCGTTAGTCTTGGCTACACCTTC

V: TRBV19
D: -
size: -
J: TRBJ2-1
CDR3: CASSIDGPGLPINEQFF
DNA: TGTGCCAGTAGTATAGACGGCCCGGGTCTACCGATCAATGAGCAGTTCTTC